This TCR beta chain derives from a study of post-analysis software for immune sequencing data. Turning to the study itself: Relapsing-remitting, secondary progressive and progressive-relapsing courses of multiple sclerosis were included.

Note on this clonotype: Its antigen is not identified.

The V gene lost 3 bases and the J gene lost 6 bases, with 9 bases spanning the gap. There are 13 residues in the CDR3. Germline CDR1 and CDR2: MNHEY and SVGEGT. TCR beta libraries were prepared from cDNA with unique molecular identifiers. Input of roughly 1 to 11 million T cells yielded a few hundred thousand cDNA molecules. TCRdb re-called the PCR reads through MiXCR, storing one row per CDR3 protein. The table records about 820,000 distinct CDR3 sequences, about 57% of them present only once. Points from the study as a whole: Normalized Chao1 diversity in multiple sclerosis patients fell significantly below that of controls. When the samples were clustered directly with F measure, those that had been prepared in the same batch showed strong co-clustering. Included in a set of several TRBV segments more frequent in patients than controls were TRBV5-6, TRBV5-1 and TRBV20-1.

This rearrangement joins TRBV6-2 or TRBV6-3 to TRBJ2-1; D uncertain. The sequence was obtained from a girl aged 10 to 17 with multiple sclerosis. The sequencing sample was made of blood. CDR3 sequence reads: CASSYTSVNEQFF. The CDR3 nucleotides are TGTGCCAGCAGTTATACAAGCGTCAATGAGCAGTTCTTC.